Each of the 5 T cell receptor beta chains below was sequenced from the same sample in a study of CD8+ T cells in alopecia areata (dated 2018 in TCRdb). Library method: the immunoSEQ multiplex PCR assay. RNA was extracted from all samples and reverse transcribed into cDNA, which served as template for TCR sequencing. Sourced from immuneACCESS, this table was stored by TCRdb with only in-frame sequences that have V and J called. A share of the clones is absent; for the studies checked, an unresolved V gene accounts for under half, and the remainder has no known explanation. The table for this sample lists around 270,000 clones; about 62% of them were counted only once. The ten largest account for under 2% of the sample. Explained via the paper, the time point label denotes: around 24 weeks on oral tofacitinib. The sample's treatment or condition label, decoded: oral pan-JAK inhibitor, 5-10 mg twice daily.

Sample: CD4+ T cells sorted from blood, taken at week 24, from a patient treated with tofacitinib. The source is a human donor with alopecia areata.

This clone was counted many times. The chain uses TRBV9 and TRBJ2-2; tentatively, D is TRBD1 (5 bases). CDR3 size: 15 residues. Trimming left V 5 bases short and J 5 bases short, with 16 bases between. Germline values: CDR1 SGDLS, CDR2 YYNGEE. This chain's CDR3 is CASSVQALRTGELFF. The CDR3 coding sequence is TGTGCCAGCAGTGTACAGGCGTTGCGAACCGGGGAGCTGTTTTTT.

The genes are TRBV7-2 and TRBJ2-3; D remains unclear. This CDR3 contains 15 residues. V was clipped by 0 bases and J by 1 base, with 8 bases between them. The germline V gene has CDR1 SGHTA and CDR2 FQGNSA. CDR3 amino acids: CASSLASSRTDTQYF. As DNA, the CDR3 is TGTGCCAGCAGCTTAGCGTCCAGCCGCACAGATACGCAGTATTTT.

In this sample, this clone turned up once. The rearrangement joins TRBV30 to TRBJ2-1, with TRBD1 matching 10 bases. After removal of 2 bases from V and 15 bases from J, the junction contained 10 bases not matched to a gene. The CDR3 has 13 residues. Germline V gene lookup returns CDR1 GTSNPN and CDR2 SVGIG (reference sequence). In nucleotides, the CDR3 is TGTGCCTGGAGTTCGGACAGGGGGGTTAGGCCGTTCTTC. The encoded protein is CAWSSDRGVRPFF.

The rearrangement uses TRBV14 and TRBJ1-1; perhaps TRBD1 as D (6 bases). Between the trimmed V and J ends, which lost 4 bases and 1 base, there was a span of 10 bases. The CDR3 extends over 14 amino acids. CDR1 is SGHDN and CDR2 is FVKESK in the germline V gene. The CDR3 DNA is TGTGCCAGCAGCCTGAAGACAGGGAACACTGAAGCTTTCTTT. Translating it yields CASSLKTGNTEAFF.

This clone was picked up one time. The chain carries TRBV2 and TRBJ1-5; D is ambiguous. V was clipped by 6 bases and J by 6 bases, with 15 bases between them. The CDR3 runs 14 residues. Germline V gene sequence: CDR1 SNHLY, CDR2 FYNNEI. CDR3 in DNA: TGTGCCAGCAGAGTCTCGGGCGTGGGTCAGCCCCAGCATTTT. Its translation is CASRVSGVGQPQHF.